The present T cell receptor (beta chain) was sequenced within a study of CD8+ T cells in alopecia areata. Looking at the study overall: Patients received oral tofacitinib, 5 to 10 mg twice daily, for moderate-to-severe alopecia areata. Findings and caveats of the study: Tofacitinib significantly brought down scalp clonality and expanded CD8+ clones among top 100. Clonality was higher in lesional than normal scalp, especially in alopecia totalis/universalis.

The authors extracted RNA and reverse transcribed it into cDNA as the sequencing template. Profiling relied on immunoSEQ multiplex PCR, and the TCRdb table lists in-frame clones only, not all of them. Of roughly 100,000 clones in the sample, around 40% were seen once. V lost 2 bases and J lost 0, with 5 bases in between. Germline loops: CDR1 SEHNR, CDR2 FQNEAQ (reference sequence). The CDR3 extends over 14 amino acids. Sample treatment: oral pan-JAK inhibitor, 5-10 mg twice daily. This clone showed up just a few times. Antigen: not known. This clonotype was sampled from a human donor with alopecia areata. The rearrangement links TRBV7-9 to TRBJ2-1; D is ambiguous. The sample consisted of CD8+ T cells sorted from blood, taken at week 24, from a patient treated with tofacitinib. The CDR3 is CASSLTDSYNEQFF. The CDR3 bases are TGTGCCAGCAGCTTAACCGACTCCTACAATGAGCAGTTCTTC.